This entry lists 25 T cell receptor beta chains sequenced from one sample in a study of OX40 agonist ivuxolimab in advanced cancers. Assay used: immunoSEQ multiplex PCR; TCRdb lists only in-frame clones, some missing. The sample has about 75,000 clones, around 90% seen once; the top ten hold 1.3%. This sample comprised CD4+ or CD8+ T cells sorted from blood, obtained in a trial of the OX40 agonist ivuxolimab. Every receptor here comes from an adult with an advanced solid tumor such as melanoma, head and neck, liver or kidney cancer.

This chain joins TRBV2 and TRBJ1-2; D gene ambiguous. Germline CDR1 is SNHLY and CDR2 is FYNNEI. The V and J ends lost 5 bases and 0 bases respectively, with 10 bases between them. CDR3 length equals 14 residues. The CDR3 DNA reads TGTGCCAGCAGTCAAGGGTGGGCTAACTATGGCTACACCTTC. Translation gives CASSQGWANYGYTF.

This clone was seen just once. The rearrangement joins TRBV18 to TRBJ2-3, with 7 bases identical to TRBD2. Germline V gene sequence: CDR1 KGHSH, CDR2 LQKENI. The CDR3 is 14 residues long. The ends lost 4 bases at V and 6 bases at J; junction bases unmatched: 7. Written as DNA, the CDR3 is TGTGCCAGCTCACTAGCGGGCCGGGGGGATACGCAGTATTTT. It codes for CASSLAGRGDTQYF.

This chain connects TRBV13 to TRBJ1-3; D possibly corresponds to TRBD1 (5 bases). The CDR3 consists of 15 residues. Trimming took off 5 bases at V and 0 bases at J, with 11 bases between the two ends. CDR1 is PRHDT, CDR2 FYEKMQ, per germline (reference sequence). The CDR3 DNA is TGTGCCAGCAGCAGGAATACAGGCTCTGGAAACACCATATATTTT. Translating gives CASSRNTGSGNTIYF.

The V and J genes are TRBV5-1 and TRBJ2-5, with unresolved D. The V gene lost 0 bases and the J gene lost 14 bases, with 11 bases spanning the gap. Germline V gene lookup returns CDR1 SGHRS and CDR2 YFSETQ. This CDR3 is 11 amino acids long. The CDR3 coding sequence is TGCGCCAGCAGCTTGGATCGGCGTTTATACTTC. Translated, it gives CASSLDRRLYF.

This rearrangement joins TRBV6-5 to TRBJ1-2; D remains unclear. In germline, CDR1 is MNHEY, CDR2 SVGAGI. The V end was cut by 4 bases, the J end by 7 bases, with 16 bases between. This CDR3 is built from 14 residues. CDR3 residues: CASSSETGSLGYTF. CDR3 bases: TGTGCCAGCAGTTCTGAGACCGGGTCCCTTGGCTACACCTTC.

The rearrangement links TRBV27 to TRBJ2-5; TRBD2 agrees at 9 bases. The CDR3 totals 14 residues. CDR1 and CDR2 (germline): MNHEY, SMNVEV (reference sequence). Losses at the gene ends were 5 bases for V and 5 bases for J; bases not matched to a gene: 6. DNA of the CDR3: TGTGCCAGCAGTCCGACCACTAGCGGGGAGACCCAGTACTTC. Its translation is CASSPTTSGETQYF.

The rearrangement joins TRBV5-1 to TRBJ2-1; TRBD2 matches 10 bases. Per germline, CDR1 SGHRS and CDR2 YFSETQ. The V and J ends lost 4 bases and 6 bases, in that order; junction bases with no gene match: 7. This CDR3 has 15 amino acids. In nucleotides, the CDR3 is TGCGCCAGCAGCCCAAGGACTAGCGGCCCCAATGAGCAGTTCTTC. As protein: CASSPRTSGPNEQFF.

This clone was seen a handful of times. This chain connects TRBV10-3 to TRBJ1-1; D is unclear. V was pared by 6 bases and J by 8 bases, with 10 bases between. The CDR3 contains 11 residues. Germline values: CDR1 ENHRY, CDR2 SYGVKD. In DNA, the CDR3 is TGTGCCATCAGATCGTCCGGGGAAGCTTTCTTT. Its protein is CAIRSSGEAFF.

This clone was counted only a few times. This chain links TRBV11-2 with TRBJ1-1; D is unresolved. Trimming shortened V by 4 bases and J by 0 bases, and 6 bases separated the two germline ends. CDR1 is SGHAT, CDR2 FQNNGV, per germline. CDR3 length: 13 amino acids. This chain's CDR3 is CASSSTMNTEAFF. CDR3 nucleotides: TGTGCCAGCAGCTCTACAATGAACACTGAAGCTTTCTTT. Based on the CDR3 plus reference TRBV11-2 and TRBJ1-1, the full variable domain is EAGVAQSPRYKIIEKRQSVAFWCNPISGHATLYWYQQILGQGPKLLIQFQNNGVVDDSQLPKDRFSAERLKGVDSTLKIQPAKLEDSAVYLCASSSTMNTEAFFGQGTRLTVV.

This clone was recorded once. Here the CDR3 DNA reads TGTGCCAGCTCACTGACAGGGGGAGATCAGCCCCAGCATTTT. Its protein product is CASSLTGGDQPQHF. V gene TRBV18 combines with J gene TRBJ1-5; TRBD1 agrees at 9 bases. The CDR3 contains 14 residues. V trimming: 4 bases; J trimming: 5 bases; junction bases outside the gene matches: 3. Germline CDR1 KGHSH, CDR2 LQKENI.

The chain is built from TRBV18 and TRBJ2-2; 7 nucleotides match TRBD1. J lost 0 bases, V lost 3 bases, and 10 bases had no gene match. This CDR3 comprises 18 residues. The V gene's germline CDR1 is KGHSH and CDR2 LQKENI. The CDR3: CASSPDDRALTNTGELFF. Here the CDR3 DNA reads TGTGCCAGCTCACCGGACGACAGGGCCCTCACGAACACCGGGGAGCTGTTTTTT.

The V gene is TRBV9, the J gene TRBJ1-5; D is perhaps TRBD1 (6 bases). V was clipped by 3 bases and J by 1 base, with 8 bases between them. CDR3 size: 14 residues. The germline V gene encodes CDR1 SGDLS and CDR2 YYNGEE. The chain's CDR3 is CASSAQGSNQPQHF. The DNA for the CDR3 is TGTGCCAGCAGCGCCCAGGGGAGCAATCAGCCCCAGCATTTT. The complete variable domain, with remaining parts taken from reference TRBV9 and TRBJ1-5, reads DSGVTQTPKHLITATGQRVTLRCSPRSGDLSVYWYQQSLDQGLQFLIQYYNGEERAKGNILERFSAQQFPDLHSELNLSSLELGDSALYFCASSAQGSNQPQHFGDGTRLSIL.

This clone has a handful of counts. The rearrangement uses TRBV9 and TRBJ2-2, with unresolved D. The CDR3 sequence is 15 residues long. CDR1 is SGDLS, CDR2 YYNGEE, per germline. V was trimmed by 0 bases and J by 4 bases, leaving 10 bases between them. CDR3 DNA sequence: TGTGCCAGCAGCGTAGGCCGCGTGGTCACCGGGGAGCTGTTTTTT. It specifies CASSVGRVVTGELFF.

This rearrangement joins TRBV7-6 to TRBJ2-5, with 7 positions matching TRBD2. The length of the CDR3 is 13 residues. With V trimmed by 5 bases and J by 5 bases, 5 bases remained unmatched. Germline assignment: CDR1 SGHVS and CDR2 FNYEAQ. CDR3 protein: CASSRGVAETQYF. DNA for the CDR3: TGTGCCAGCAGCCGGGGGGTGGCGGAGACCCAGTACTTC.

There are a few counts of this clone. The gene calls are TRBV6-5 and TRBJ2-7; D remains ambiguous. This CDR3 is built from 11 residues. V lost 6 bases, J lost 5 bases, and 8 bases lay in between. CDR1 is MNHEY, CDR2 SVGAGI, per germline. The CDR3 nucleotides are TGTGCCAGCAGCCTTGTCGACGAGCAGTACTTC. This encodes CASSLVDEQYF.

V and J are TRBV28 and TRBJ2-2; 10 positions agree with TRBD1. The trim removed 6 bases at V and 4 bases at J, leaving 2 bases unmatched. The V gene's germline CDR1 is MDHEN and CDR2 SYDVKM. CDR3 size: 14 residues. The CDR3 loop is CASSRQGATGELFF. In nucleotides, the CDR3 is TGTGCCAGCAGCAGACAGGGGGCCACCGGGGAGCTGTTTTTT.

Note on this clone: An end of the junction does not agree with germline; a read error may underlie this. The V gene is TRBV6-4, the J gene TRBJ2-7; D possibly corresponds to TRBD1 (5 bases). Germline-derived CDR1 and CDR2 are MRHNA and SNTAGT. This CDR3 spans 12 amino acids. This CDR3 reads CASSAQQAPRNF. CDR3 DNA sequence: TGTGCCAGCAGTGCCCAACAGGCACCCCGGAACTTC.

The chain combines TRBV25-1 with TRBJ1-6; D not resolved. The CDR3 has 13 amino acids. CDR1 and CDR2 (germline): MGHDK, SYGVNS. Trimming removed 4 bases from V and 15 bases from J, with 16 bases in between. The CDR3 region is CASSVGDRLLLHF. CDR3 DNA sequence: TGTGCCAGCAGTGTGGGAGACCGCCTCCTCCTCCACTTT.

The chain links TRBV28 to TRBJ2-1, with TRBD1 matching over 9 bases. The CDR3 covers 15 residues. Germline CDR1 MDHEN, CDR2 SYDVKM. Unmatched junction bases numbered 3, after V lost 1 base and J lost 5 bases. In DNA, the CDR3 is TGTGCCAGCAGTTTATTGGGACAGGGAAACAATGAGCAGTTCTTC. It yields the protein CASSLLGQGNNEQFF.

V and J are TRBV14 and TRBJ1-4, with D perhaps matching TRBD1 (5 bases). The V gene lost 2 bases and the J gene lost 3 bases, with 13 bases spanning the gap. The CDR3 is 16 residues long. Germline CDR1 and CDR2: SGHDN and FVKESK. This CDR3 is CASSQRRGVANEKLFF. The CDR3 coding sequence is TGTGCCAGCAGCCAAAGGAGGGGAGTTGCTAATGAAAAACTGTTTTTT.

The chain carries TRBV5-1 and TRBJ2-2, with D uncertain. The CDR3 is 13 residues long. Germline V lookup: CDR1 SGHRS, CDR2 YFSETQ. Between the trimmed V and J ends, which lost 7 bases and 10 bases, there was a span of 17 bases. This CDR3 is CASRISPQQELFF. CDR3 sequence (DNA): TGCGCCAGCCGTATCTCACCCCAACAGGAGCTGTTTTTT.

This chain joins TRBV30 and TRBJ2-3; D perhaps matches TRBD2 (6 bases). Germline V gene data show CDR1 as GTSNPN and CDR2 as SVGIG (reference sequence). The CDR3 is made up of 14 amino acids. V lost 3 bases and J lost 4, with 14 bases in between. The CDR3 protein is CAWSRGGKADTQYF. The CDR3 nucleotides are TGTGCCTGGAGCCGCGGCGGGAAGGCAGATACGCAGTATTTT.

This chain uses TRBV29-1 with TRBJ1-4; D gene ambiguous. The V and J ends lost 6 bases and 17 bases respectively, with 22 bases between them. CDR3 length: 12 residues. From germline, CDR1 is SQVTM and CDR2 ANQGSEA. In nucleotides, the CDR3 is TGCAGCGTCGCCGACGCCGAGGACCGCTTATTTTTT. It yields the protein CSVADAEDRLFF.

This chain connects TRBV5-1 to TRBJ2-5; D is ambiguous. Germline CDR1 is SGHRS and CDR2 is YFSETQ. Trimming took 4 bases from V and 0 from J, leaving 10 bases between them. The CDR3 runs 14 residues. The CDR3 spells CASSRSQNQETQYF. As DNA, the CDR3 is TGCGCCAGCAGCCGCTCACAGAACCAAGAGACCCAGTACTTC.

The gene calls are TRBV27 and TRBJ2-1; weak D call: TRBD1 (6 bases). Germline V gives CDR1 MNHEY, CDR2 SMNVEV (reference sequence). V lost 4 bases and J 7 bases, leaving 14 bases between the germline ends. The CDR3 covers 14 residues. CDR3: CASSSPGTINEQFF. The CDR3 nucleotides read TGTGCCAGCAGTTCCCCCGGGACAATTAATGAGCAGTTCTTC.